The T cell receptor (beta chain) described here comes from a study of beta chain features in type 1 diabetes. The V end lost 0 bases, the J end lost 4 bases, and 14 bases lay between the germline ends. The CDR3 extends over 16 amino acids. Germline loops: CDR1 SGDLS, CDR2 YYNGEE. cDNA synthesis used the whole RNA isolate, giving expressed TCRB sequences. Profiled with immunoSEQ multiplex PCR; TCRdb holds only in-frame clones, not every one. The sample holds 500,000 to 650,000 clones, around 12% seen once. General study points: Shortening that was moderate but significant affected the TCRB CDR3s of Type 1 diabetes patients in all four CD4+ subsets. Within patients, naive, central memory and Treg TCRB repertoires seemed more similar than within healthy donors.

Details on this clone: What it recognizes is unknown.

The chain couples TRBV9 to TRBJ2-1, with a weak D call TRBD2 (6 bases). The sequencing input was naive CD4+ T cells from blood. The TCR originated in a man aged 25-45 years with type 1 diabetes. CDR3 nucleotide sequence: TGTGCCAGCAGCGTAGAGTCGCTGGGAGGTTACAATGAGCAGTTCTTC. Its translation: CASSVESLGGYNEQFF.